The present T cell receptor beta chain was sequenced within a study of technical replicates of blood from a handful of donors. This clone was counted a few times. This CDR3 has 15 residues. Trimming left V 3 bases short and J 0 bases short, with 11 bases between. Germline V gives CDR1 SEHNR, CDR2 FQNEAQ (reference sequence). Clones were read by immunoSEQ multiplex PCR, and TCRdb kept only the in-frame ones, dropping some. The data hold 72,000 or so clones, with around 92% observed a single time. This clonotype originated in a human donor in good health. This chain uses TRBV7-9 with TRBJ1-1; TRBD1 might be the D (5 bases). Sequencing was performed on T cells isolated from PBMCs. The CDR3 sequence: CASSLRGLMNTEAFF. CDR3 sequence (DNA): TGTGCCAGCAGCTTGCGGGGGTTAATGAACACTGAAGCTTTCTTT.